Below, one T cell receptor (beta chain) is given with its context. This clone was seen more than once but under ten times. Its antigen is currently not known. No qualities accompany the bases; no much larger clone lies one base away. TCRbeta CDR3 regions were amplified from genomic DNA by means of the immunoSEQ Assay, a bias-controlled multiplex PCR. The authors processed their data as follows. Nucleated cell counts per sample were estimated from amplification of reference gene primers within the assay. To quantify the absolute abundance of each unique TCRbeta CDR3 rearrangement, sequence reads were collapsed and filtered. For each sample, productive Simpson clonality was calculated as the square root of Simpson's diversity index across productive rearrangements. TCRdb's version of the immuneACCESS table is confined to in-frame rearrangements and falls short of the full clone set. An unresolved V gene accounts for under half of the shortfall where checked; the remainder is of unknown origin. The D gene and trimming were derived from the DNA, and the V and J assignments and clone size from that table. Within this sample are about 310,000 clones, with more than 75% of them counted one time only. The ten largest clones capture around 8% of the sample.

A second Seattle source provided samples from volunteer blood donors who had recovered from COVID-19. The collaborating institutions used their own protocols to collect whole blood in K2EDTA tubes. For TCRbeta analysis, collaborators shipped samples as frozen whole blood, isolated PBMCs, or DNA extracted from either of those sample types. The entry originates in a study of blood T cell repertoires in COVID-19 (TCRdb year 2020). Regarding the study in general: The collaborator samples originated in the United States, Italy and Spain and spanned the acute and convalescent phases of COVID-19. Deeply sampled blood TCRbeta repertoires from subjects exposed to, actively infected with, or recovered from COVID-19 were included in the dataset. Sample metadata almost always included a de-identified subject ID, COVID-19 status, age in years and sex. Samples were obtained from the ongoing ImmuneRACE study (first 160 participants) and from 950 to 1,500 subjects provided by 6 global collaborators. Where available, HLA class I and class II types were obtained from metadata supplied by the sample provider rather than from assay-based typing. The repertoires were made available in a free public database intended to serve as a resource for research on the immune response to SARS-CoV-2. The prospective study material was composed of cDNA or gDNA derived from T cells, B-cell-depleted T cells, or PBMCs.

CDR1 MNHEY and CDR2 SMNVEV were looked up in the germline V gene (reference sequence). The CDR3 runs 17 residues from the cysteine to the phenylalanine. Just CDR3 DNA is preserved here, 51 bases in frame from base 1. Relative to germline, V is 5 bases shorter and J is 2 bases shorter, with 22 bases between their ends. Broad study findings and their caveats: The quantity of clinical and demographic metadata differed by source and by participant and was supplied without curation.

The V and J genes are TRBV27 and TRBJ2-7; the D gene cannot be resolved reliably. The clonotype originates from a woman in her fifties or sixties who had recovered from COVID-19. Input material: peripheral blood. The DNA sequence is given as TGTGCCAGCAGTCAACGCGCCAACTCCCATATCCCCTACGAGCAGTACTTC. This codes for CASSQRANSHIPYEQYF.